Many counts were recorded for the clone carrying this TCR beta chain. Its antigen is not known. As an off-target read in a library built for alpha chains, this beta chain has a frequency of little significance. V was pared by 5 bases and J by 0 bases, with 11 bases between. The CDR3 totals 16 residues. Germline-derived CDR1 and CDR2 are LNHDA and SQIVND (reference sequence). This entry is derived from a study of spatial heterogeneity in lung cancer. Study information: The count of detected beta-chain sequences consistently exceeded that of alpha-chain sequences.

Documented time point: sample taken at primary tumor resection. The donors were 65 to 85 patients with non-small cell lung cancer that was early-stage and untreated. Frozen PBMC, nontumor lung or tumor provided whole RNA, which was sequenced unsorted. TCRdb fed the 5' RACE reads into MiXCR, producing one record per CDR3 protein. The table has 5,000 to 6,500 distinct CDR3 sequences, over 5% seen once. Study-wide findings and caveats: Coverage estimated for tumor T cells reached roughly 6.8% for alpha chains and around 13% for beta chains. The number of expanded tumor alpha and beta chains correlated with mutation number.

The sample consisted of lung tumor tissue, taken at surgery. The sequence was obtained from a female donor with early-stage non-small cell lung cancer. The chain has TRBV19 and TRBJ1-6; D not resolved. The CDR3 sequence is CASSAFLSSYNSPLHF. The CDR3 DNA reads as TGTGCCAGTAGTGCTTTCCTGAGCTCCTATAATTCACCCCTCCACTTT.